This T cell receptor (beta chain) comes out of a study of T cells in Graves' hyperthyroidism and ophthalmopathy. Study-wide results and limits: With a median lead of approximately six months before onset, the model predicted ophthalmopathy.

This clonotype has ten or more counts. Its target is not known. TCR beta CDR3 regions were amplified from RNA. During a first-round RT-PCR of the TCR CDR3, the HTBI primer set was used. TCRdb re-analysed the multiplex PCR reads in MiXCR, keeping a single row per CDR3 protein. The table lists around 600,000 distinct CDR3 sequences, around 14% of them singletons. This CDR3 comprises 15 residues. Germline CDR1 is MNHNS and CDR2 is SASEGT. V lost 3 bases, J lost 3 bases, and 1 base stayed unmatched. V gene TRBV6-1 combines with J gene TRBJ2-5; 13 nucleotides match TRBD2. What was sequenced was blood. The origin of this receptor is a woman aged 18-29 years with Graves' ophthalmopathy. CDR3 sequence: CASSEGTSGEETQYF. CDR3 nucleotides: TGTGCCAGCAGTGAGGGGACTAGCGGGGAAGAGACCCAGTACTTC.